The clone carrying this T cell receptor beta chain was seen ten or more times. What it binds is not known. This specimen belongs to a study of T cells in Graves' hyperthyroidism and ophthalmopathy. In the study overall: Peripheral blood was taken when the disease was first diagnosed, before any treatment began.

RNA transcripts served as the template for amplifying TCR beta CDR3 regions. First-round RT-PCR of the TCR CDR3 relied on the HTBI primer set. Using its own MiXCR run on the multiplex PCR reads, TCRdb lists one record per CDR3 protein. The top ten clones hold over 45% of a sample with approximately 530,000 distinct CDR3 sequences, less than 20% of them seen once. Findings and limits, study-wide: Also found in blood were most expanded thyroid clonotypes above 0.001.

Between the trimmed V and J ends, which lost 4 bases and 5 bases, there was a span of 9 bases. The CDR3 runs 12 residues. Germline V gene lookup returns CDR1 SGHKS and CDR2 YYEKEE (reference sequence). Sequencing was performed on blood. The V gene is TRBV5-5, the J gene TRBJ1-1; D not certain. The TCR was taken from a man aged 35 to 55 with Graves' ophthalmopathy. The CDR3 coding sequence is TGTGCCAGCAGCCGGCATCAGACTGAAGCTTTCTTT. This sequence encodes CASSRHQTEAFF.